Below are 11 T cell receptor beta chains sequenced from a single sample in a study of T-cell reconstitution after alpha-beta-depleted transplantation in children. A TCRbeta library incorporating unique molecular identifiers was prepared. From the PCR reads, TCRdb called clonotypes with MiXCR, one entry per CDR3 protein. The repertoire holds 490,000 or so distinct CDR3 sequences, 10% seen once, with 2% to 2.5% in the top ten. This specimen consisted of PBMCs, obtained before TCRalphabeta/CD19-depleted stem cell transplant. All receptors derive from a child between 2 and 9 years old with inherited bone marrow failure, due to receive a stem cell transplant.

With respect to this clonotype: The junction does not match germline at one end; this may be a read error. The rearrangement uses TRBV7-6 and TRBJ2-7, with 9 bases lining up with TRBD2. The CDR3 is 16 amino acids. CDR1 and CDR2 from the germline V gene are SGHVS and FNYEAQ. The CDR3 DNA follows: TGTGGCAGCAGCAGAATGGCGGGAGGGGGTGGCTACGAGCAGTACTTC. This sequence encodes CGSSRMAGGGGYEQYF.

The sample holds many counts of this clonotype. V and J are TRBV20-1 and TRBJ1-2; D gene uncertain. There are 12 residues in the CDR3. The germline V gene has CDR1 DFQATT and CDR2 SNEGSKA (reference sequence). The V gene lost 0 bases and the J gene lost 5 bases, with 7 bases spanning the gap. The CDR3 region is CSARDSTYGYTF. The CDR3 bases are TGCAGTGCTAGAGACTCTACTTATGGCTACACCTTC.

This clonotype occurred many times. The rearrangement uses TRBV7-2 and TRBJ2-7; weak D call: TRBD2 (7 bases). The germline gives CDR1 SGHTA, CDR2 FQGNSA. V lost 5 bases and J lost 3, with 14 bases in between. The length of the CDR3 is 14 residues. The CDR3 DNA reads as TGTGCCAGCAGCAGGCGGGGGCCAGACTACGAGCAGTACTTC. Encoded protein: CASSRRGPDYEQYF. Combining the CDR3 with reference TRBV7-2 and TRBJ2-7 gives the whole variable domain GAGVSQSPSNKVTEKGKDVELRCDPISGHTALYWYRQSLGQGLEFLIYFQGNSAPDKSGLPSDRFSAERTGGSVSTLTIQRTQQEDSAVYLCASSRRGPDYEQYFGPGTRLTVT.

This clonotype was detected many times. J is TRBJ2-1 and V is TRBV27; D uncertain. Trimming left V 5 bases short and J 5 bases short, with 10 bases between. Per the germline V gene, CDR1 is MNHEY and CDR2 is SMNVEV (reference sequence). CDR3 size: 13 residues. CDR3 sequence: CASSILTDNEQFF. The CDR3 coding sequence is TGTGCCAGCAGTATATTAACCGACAATGAGCAGTTCTTC.

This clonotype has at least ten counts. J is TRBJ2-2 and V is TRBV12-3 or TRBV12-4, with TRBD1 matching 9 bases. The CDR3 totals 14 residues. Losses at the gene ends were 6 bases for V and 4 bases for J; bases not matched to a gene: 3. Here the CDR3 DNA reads TGTGCCAGCAGGGCGGACAGGGGCACCGGGGAGCTGTTTTTT. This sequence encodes CASRADRGTGELFF.

The CDR3 DNA reads TGTGCCAGCAGATGGGTCCAAGAGACCCAGTACTTC. Amino acid sequence: CASRWVQETQYF. V gene TRBV2 combines with J gene TRBJ2-5; no clear D. Deletions cut 6 bases from V and 1 base from J, with 6 bases between. The CDR3 extends over 12 amino acids. CDR1 and CDR2 from the germline V gene are SNHLY and FYNNEI.

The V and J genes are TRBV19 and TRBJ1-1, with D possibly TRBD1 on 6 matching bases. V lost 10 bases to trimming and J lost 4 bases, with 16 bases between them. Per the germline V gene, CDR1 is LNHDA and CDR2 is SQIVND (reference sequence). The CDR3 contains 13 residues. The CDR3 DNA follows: TGTGCCACCCTAGCCGGGGGCGTCACTGAAGCTTTCTTT. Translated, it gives CATLAGGVTEAFF.

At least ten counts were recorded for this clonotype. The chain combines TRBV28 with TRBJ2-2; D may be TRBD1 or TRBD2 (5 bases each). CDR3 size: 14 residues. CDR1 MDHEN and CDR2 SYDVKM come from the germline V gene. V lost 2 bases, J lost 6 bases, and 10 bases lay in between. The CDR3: CASSLSWDPGELFF. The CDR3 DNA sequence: TGTGCCAGCAGTTTAAGTTGGGACCCCGGGGAGCTGTTTTTT.

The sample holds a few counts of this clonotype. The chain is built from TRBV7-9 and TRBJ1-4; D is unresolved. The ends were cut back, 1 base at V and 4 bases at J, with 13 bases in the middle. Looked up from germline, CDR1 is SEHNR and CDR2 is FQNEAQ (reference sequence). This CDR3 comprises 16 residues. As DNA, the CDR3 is TGTGCCAGCAGCTTAGAGGAGGACGGGTTTAATGAAAAACTGTTTTTT. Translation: CASSLEEDGFNEKLFF.

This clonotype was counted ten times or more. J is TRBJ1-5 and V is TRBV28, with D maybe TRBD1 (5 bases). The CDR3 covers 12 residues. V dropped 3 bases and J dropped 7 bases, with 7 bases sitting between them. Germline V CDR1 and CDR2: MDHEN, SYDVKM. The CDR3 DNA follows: TGTGCCAGCAGTTTCGGGGGGCAGCCCCAGCATTTT. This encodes CASSFGGQPQHF.

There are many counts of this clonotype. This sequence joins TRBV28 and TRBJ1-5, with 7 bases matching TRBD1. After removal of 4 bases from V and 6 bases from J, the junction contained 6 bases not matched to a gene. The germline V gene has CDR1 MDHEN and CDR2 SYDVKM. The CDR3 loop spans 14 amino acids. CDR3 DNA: TGTGCCAGCAGTTGGAGGGGGCGAGGTCAGCCCCAGCATTTT. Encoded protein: CASSWRGRGQPQHF.